This note documents a single T cell receptor beta chain sequence. Only a few counts were recorded for this clonotype. Its antigen specificity is not known. No per-base quality is available; no much larger clone lies one base away. TCR beta CDR3 regions were amplified from RNA transcripts. The TCR CDR3 was subjected to a first round of RT-PCR using the HTBI primer set and the Qiagen OneStep RT-PCR kit. Libraries were constructed in a second round of multiplex PCR, after which size selection and purification were carried out. Paired-end sequencing of the libraries was performed with 100 bp reads on an Illumina HiSeq2000. Per the original workflow: SOAPnuke was used to process the raw data, throwing out any read that contained adapters or uncalled bases, had a mean Phred below 15, or lacked an exact constant-primer or identifier match. COPE v1.2.5 was used to merge high-quality paired reads, and clonotypes were defined as unique nucleotide sequences. MiTCR v1.1 was used to align clonotypes to the IMGT TRBV, TRBD and TRBJ reference segments. Only V-J combinations with frequency above 0.0001, covering about 99% of repertoires, were analysed. The TCS score was defined as F50 (clonal expansion) divided by E x V (chaos), with BLOSUM62-based TCRdist calculated between CDR3 peptides within each V-J. Welch's t-statistics and random forest reduced several hundred V-J features to roughly 13, which were used in a naive Bayes classifier (R e1071). The public reads were quality trimmed at Q25 with fastp and then assembled into clones with MiXCR by TCRdb, keeping productive beta chains. A single entry per CDR3 protein holds the most common genes and DNA from its merged rows. The V and J calls follow TCRdb's processing rather than the paper's. The sample profile shows some 300,000 distinct CDR3 sequences; roughly 18% of them were found once. In total, the top ten clones hold roughly 39% of the sample.

Ophthalmopathy patients had moderately to severely active disease, Clinical Activity Score of at least 3, NOSPECS grade of at least 4, and duration under 3 months. Patients with uncontrolled infections, other autoimmune diseases, pregnancy or lactation were excluded. Diagnoses relied on clinical symptoms, serum thyroxine and TRAb, thyroid ultrasound and orbital computed tomography. PBMCs were separated from roughly 9.3 ml of fresh peripheral blood using Ficoll-Paque density gradient centrifugation. Total RNA was extracted using Trizol reagent, and RNA quality was assessed on an Agilent 2100 Bioanalyzer. The record originates from a study of T cells in Graves' hyperthyroidism and ophthalmopathy (dated by TCRdb to the late 2010s). About the investigation overall: Peripheral blood was collected at initial diagnosis, before any treatment. TCR V-J signatures able to tell the groups apart were searched for in a discovery cohort of around 95 patients, of whom around 43 had Graves' ophthalmopathy and 55 to 60 had stable Graves' hyperthyroidism. An independent validation cohort of fewer than 20 hyperthyroidism patients and over 15 patients who later progressed to ophthalmopathy tested prospective prediction of ophthalmopathy. The 100 discovery patients were randomly divided into training and test sets at a 7:3 ratio. Thyroid tissue and blood T-cell repertoires from more than 5 Graves' hyperthyroidism patients were also compared in the study. Once sampling was done, hyperthyroidism patients were given methimazole at a starting dose of 30 mg daily, whereas ophthalmopathy patients were given high-dose intravenous methylprednisolone. The paper describes TCR Vbeta CDR3 sequencing of roughly 130 peripheral blood samples, made up of under 50 ophthalmopathy patients, some 76 hyperthyroidism patients and some 17 progressor patients.

The paper's findings and limits, for the study overall: Blood samples also contained most of the expanded thyroid clonotypes (frequency above 0.001), which suggests that blood repertoires may reflect thyroid immune responses. In validation, the model predicted progression to ophthalmopathy a median of about 6.5 months before onset, with about 70% sensitivity and about 72% specificity. Ophthalmopathy was separated from stable hyperthyroidism by a 13 V-J signature model, with 87.88% sensitivity and 81% to 82% specificity obtained in cross-validation and 80%/75% obtained in testing. No statistical method was used to fix the sample size in advance, and group allocation was not hidden from the investigators.

V and J are truncated by 6 bases and 3 bases respectively, leaving an intervening sequence of 18 bases. Sequences MNHEY (CDR1) and SMNVEV (CDR2) are obtained from the germline V gene (reference sequence). From the cysteine through the phenylalanine, the CDR3 covers 16 amino acids. The kept DNA is CDR3 alone, 48 bases in frame from the first base. Material for sequencing was blood. This clonotype was obtained from a middle-aged man with Graves' ophthalmopathy. The chain uses TRBV27 and TRBJ1-5, with TRBD1 tentatively as D gene (6 bases match). The nucleotides are TGTGCCAGCAGCCCCCTCAGGGGAGCGACCAATCAGCCCCAGCATTTT. Its coded protein is CASSPLRGATNQPQHF.